The text below deals with one T cell receptor beta chain. Its specificity is not known. These data are taken from a study of shared clonotypes between healthy human individuals. Study-wide context: Donors were a couple of women and a few men aged 18 to 49.

Researchers ran the assay at a deep level. Data came from immunoSEQ multiplex PCR; TCRdb stores just in-frame clones and leaves some out. The sample lists about 460,000 clones, roughly four fifths occurring once. Germline CDR1 SGHRS, CDR2 YFSETQ. The CDR3 is made up of 15 amino acids. Trimming removed 0 bases from V and 2 bases from J, with 9 bases in between. The study, taken as a whole, reports: In this cohort, only blood was sampled, and tissue repertoires likely differ.

The source of this sequence is a woman between 40 and 55 years old in good health. Some clones in this sample may be carry-over from other donors' samples. J is TRBJ2-1 and V is TRBV5-1; D unresolved. The sequencing input was PBMCs. Here the CDR3 DNA reads TGCGCCAGCAGCTTGGATTCCATGACCTACAATGAGCAGTTCTTC. Protein product: CASSLDSMTYNEQFF.